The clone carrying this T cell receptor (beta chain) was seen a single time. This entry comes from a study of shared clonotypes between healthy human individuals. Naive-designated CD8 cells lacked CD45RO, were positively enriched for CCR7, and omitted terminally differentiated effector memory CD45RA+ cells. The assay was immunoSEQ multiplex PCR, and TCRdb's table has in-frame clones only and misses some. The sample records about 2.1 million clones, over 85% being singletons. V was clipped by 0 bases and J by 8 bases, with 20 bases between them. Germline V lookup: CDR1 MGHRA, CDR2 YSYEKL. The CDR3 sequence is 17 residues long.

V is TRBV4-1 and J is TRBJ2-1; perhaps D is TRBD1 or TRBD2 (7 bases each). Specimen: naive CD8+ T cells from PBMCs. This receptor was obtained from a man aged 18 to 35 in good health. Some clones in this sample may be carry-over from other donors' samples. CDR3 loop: CASSQDMEQGRVDEQFF. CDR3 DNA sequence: TGCGCCAGCAGCCAAGATATGGAACAGGGGAGGGTGGATGAGCAGTTCTTC.